This T cell receptor (beta chain) was identified during a study of regulatory T cells in long-lasting Graves disease. Noted time point: newly diagnosed GD, antithyroid drugs for less than 3 months. RNA isolated from PBMCs was used to make the TCR library. Libraries of TCR beta came from iRepertoire HTBI primers plus Arm-PCR of CDR3 regions. TCRdb ran MiXCR on the multiplex PCR reads and lists one entry per CDR3 protein. In the table there are about 400,000 distinct CDR3 sequences, 16% of which are singletons. Another study also made use of these data, one on T cells in Graves' hyperthyroidism and ophthalmopathy. According to that study: Hyperthyroidism was newly diagnosed in patients aged 18 to 65 (duration under 2 months). Patients having uncontrolled infection, another autoimmune disease, pregnancy or lactation were not included. Researchers found most expanded thyroid clonotypes above 0.001 in blood as well.

This TCR was sampled from a woman under 30 with Graves disease. The sample in question was peripheral blood mononuclear cells (PBMCs), obtained at new diagnosis, from a patient treated with antithyroid drugs.

This CDR3 reads CSARTGTGREKLFF. Written as DNA, the CDR3 is TGCAGTGCTAGAACCGGGACAGGAAGGGAAAAACTGTTTTTT. J is TRBJ1-4 and V is TRBV20-1; 8 bases line up with TRBD1. The CDR3 contains 14 residues. Germline V gives CDR1 DFQATT, CDR2 SNEGSKA (reference sequence). With V trimmed by 2 bases and J by 8 bases, 7 bases remained unmatched.